This T cell receptor beta chain was obtained from a study of shared clonotypes between healthy human individuals. Findings of the study overall: Some naive CD4 clonotypes, 4.5% to 5.5%, turned up in common across four donors. Sequencing of the sorted subsets was shown by rarefaction to be incomplete despite large depth.

CDR1 is MNHEY and CDR2 is SVGAGI in the germline V gene. V was cut by 5 bases and J by 7 bases, with 12 bases left in between. This CDR3 has 12 residues. On this clone: Its antigen is currently unknown.

Profiling relied on immunoSEQ multiplex PCR, and the TCRdb table lists in-frame clones only, not all of them. The table shows around 2.5 million clones, with under 95% occurring only once. This TCR derives from a man younger than 30 in good health. Some clones in this sample may be carry-over from other donors' samples. Material for sequencing was naive CD4+ T cells from PBMCs. The sample's subset: CD45RA+ positively selected. The J gene is TRBJ2-7, the V gene TRBV6-5; tentatively, D is TRBD1 or TRBD2 (5 bases each). The CDR3 loop is CASSGPWGEQYF. CDR3 nucleotide sequence: TGTGCCAGCAGTGGACCGTGGGGGGAGCAGTACTTC.